This is a list of T cell receptor beta chains from one sample in a study of cytomegalovirus exposure and HLA in healthy donors. The table came from immunoSEQ multiplex PCR; TCRdb's copy has only in-frame clones and leaves some out. The sample has about 120,000 clones, around 83% seen once. Material for sequencing was PBMCs. The source of these receptors is a woman aged 60-75 years in good health and CMV-seropositive. Both conserved end residues are part of each CDR3. The D gene is left open where the match is weak. Size is stated for part of the rows, as once, few or many counts, or as a class when the clone is expanded.

abundance	v_gene	d_gene	j_gene	CDR3nt	CDR3aa
-	TRBV18	TRBD2	TRBJ2-7	TGTGCCAGCTCACCGGGCGGGAGCGGGAGCCCCTACGAGCAGTACTTC	CASSPGGSGSPYEQYF
-	TRBV9	TRBD1	TRBJ1-5	TGTGCCAGCAGCGTGGAGGGACAGGGGGCTATCCAGCATTTT	CASSVEGQGAIQHF
-	TRBV29-1	TRBD1	TRBJ1-3	TGCAGCGTGCGGACAGGGGCCGTCTCTGGAAACACCATATATTTT	CSVRTGAVSGNTIYF
few	TRBV5-1	-	TRBJ1-1	TGCGCCAGCAGCTTGGGAGCTGTTGAAGCTTTCTTT	CASSLGAVEAFF
-	TRBV2	TRBD1	TRBJ1-1	TGTGCCAGCAGTGAGTTGACAGGGTGGGGCACTGAAGCTTTCTTT	CASSELTGWGTEAFF
-	TRBV9	-	TRBJ1-2	TGTGCCAGCAGCGTGACAGATAAAGGGGCCTATGGCTACACCTTC	CASSVTDKGAYGYTF
once	TRBV9	-	TRBJ1-3	TGTGCCAGCAGCGTAGCAGGGGACGAAAACACCATATATTTT	CASSVAGDENTIYF
-	TRBV6-1	-	TRBJ1-2	TGTGCCAGCAGTGAAGCCTTTCCCAGAAATGGCTACACCTTC	CASSEAFPRNGYTF
-	TRBV2	-	TRBJ2-1	TGTGCCAGCAACAGCCAGACGGTCTACAATGAGCAGTTCTTC	CASNSQTVYNEQFF
few	TRBV7-6	-	TRBJ1-1	TGTGCCAGCAGCCATGACAGAGCGAACACTGAAGCTTTCTTT	CASSHDRANTEAFF
once	TRBV7-9	-	TRBJ2-7	TGTGCCAGCAGCTTAGTGGGGCCCTCGCGGCGGGACTCCTACGAGCAGTACTTC	CASSLVGPSRRDSYEQYF
-	TRBV2	TRBD2	TRBJ2-1	TGTGCCAGCAGTACGGGACTAGCGGAAAATGAGCAGTTCTTC	CASSTGLAENEQFF
-	TRBV19	TRBD2	TRBJ2-1	TGTGCCAGTAGTTCTGGGAGGGTCAATGAGCAGTTCTTC	CASSSGRVNEQFF
-	TRBV6-1	TRBD1	TRBJ1-2	TGTGCCAGCAGTGCGGGACAGGGGGACGGCTACACCTTC	CASSAGQGDGYTF
-	TRBV5-4	TRBD2	TRBJ2-1	TGTGCCAGCAGCTGGGGACTAGCGAGCTCCTACAATGAGCAGTTCTTC	CASSWGLASSYNEQFF
-	TRBV29-1	TRBD2	TRBJ2-1	TGCAGCGTTGAAGGGACTAGCGGGATCAATGAGCAGTTCTTC	CSVEGTSGINEQFF
-	TRBV4-2	TRBD1	TRBJ2-6	TGTGCCAGCAGCCAATGGACAGGGGAGGTACGAAGCTCTGGGGCCAACGTCCTGACTTTC	CASSQWTGEVRSSGANVLTF
-	TRBV9	TRBD2	TRBJ2-2	TGTGCCAGCAGCGTAGCTTCGGGGAGGGGTATTAACACCGGGGAGCTGTTTTTT	CASSVASGRGINTGELFF
-	TRBV4-1	-	TRBJ2-5	TGCGCCAGCAGCCAAGATATCGGTAAACAAGAGACCCAGTACTTC	CASSQDIGKQETQYF
-	TRBV2	TRBD2	TRBJ2-1	TGTGCCAGCTCCCCTAGCGGGAGGTTTACGAGGGATGAGCAGTTCTTC	CASSPSGRFTRDEQFF
-	TRBV4-1	TRBD2	TRBJ2-5	TGCGCCAGCAGCCAAGAATCTAGCGGGAGAGAGACCCAGTACTTC	CASSQESSGRETQYF
-	TRBV18	-	TRBJ1-4	TGTGCCAGCTCACCATTTCAGGGATCGGACGAAAAACTGTTTTTT	CASSPFQGSDEKLFF
-	TRBV19	-	TRBJ1-3	TGTGCCAGTACAGCACAGGATAAAAGCTCTGGAAACACCATATATTTT	CASTAQDKSSGNTIYF
few	TRBV6-5	-	TRBJ1-1	TGTGCCAGCACCGACTCGTGGGGGGCTGAAGCTTTCTTT	CASTDSWGAEAFF
-	TRBV11-1	TRBD1	TRBJ2-6	TGTGCCAGCAGCATACCGGGACAGGGTAGACCTGGGGCCAACGTCCTGACTTTC	CASSIPGQGRPGANVLTF
-	TRBV9	TRBD1	TRBJ1-1	TGTGCCAGCAGCCCAGACAGGGGACTCACTGAAGCTTTCTTT	CASSPDRGLTEAFF
-	TRBV9	-	TRBJ2-2	TGTGCCAGCAGCGTAGACAACGGGGAGCTGTTTTTT	CASSVDNGELFF
-	TRBV28	-	TRBJ2-1	TGTGCCAGCAGCCCGGTTGGCTACAATGAGCAGTTCTTC	CASSPVGYNEQFF
once	TRBV7-9	-	TRBJ2-3	TGTGCCAGCAGCCCACCGGGGGTAAGCACAGATACGCAGTATTTT	CASSPPGVSTDTQYF
-	TRBV11-2	TRBD2	TRBJ2-1	TGTGCCAGCAGCCGCGGGACTAGAGGCCTGGGGCATGAGCAGTTCTTC	CASSRGTRGLGHEQFF
-	TRBV6-1	-	TRBJ1-2	TGTGCCAGCAGTGATGTTTCGGGAACATCAGACTATGGCTACACCTTC	CASSDVSGTSDYGYTF
-	TRBV25-1	TRBD1	TRBJ2-2	TGTGCCAGCAGTGTTAGGACAGGGGCCGGAGAGCTGTTTTTT	CASSVRTGAGELFF
-	TRBV29-1	-	TRBJ1-2	TGCAGCGTTGAAGTGTCAGGGTTTGATGGCTACACCTTC	CSVEVSGFDGYTF
once	TRBV14	TRBD2	TRBJ2-7	TGTGCCAGCAGCCAAGGAGTGGCTAGCGGTTGGTTCTCCTACGAGCAGTACTTC	CASSQGVASGWFSYEQYF
-	TRBV18	TRBD1	TRBJ2-7	TGTGCCAGCTCACCATCAGTAGGGGGCCGCGGATACGAGCAGTACTTC	CASSPSVGGRGYEQYF
few	TRBV15	-	TRBJ1-4	TGTGCCACCAGCAGGAATATAGCTAATGAAAAACTGTTTTTT	CATSRNIANEKLFF
-	TRBV6-6	TRBD2	TRBJ2-1	TGTGCCAGCAGTTACCGGACTAGCGGGGGCAGGGATGAGCAGTTCTTC	CASSYRTSGGRDEQFF
-	TRBV2	TRBD1	TRBJ2-7	TGTGCCAGCAGTGACCAGGGGGTTTCCTACGAGCAGTACTTC	CASSDQGVSYEQYF
-	TRBV6-1	-	TRBJ2-3	TGTGCCAGCAGTCAGTGGACGGGATTGTGGGATACGCAGTATTTT	CASSQWTGLWDTQYF
-	TRBV27	TRBD2	TRBJ2-1	TGTGCCAGCAGTTTGGAGGGGAGCGGGAGAGGGAAGTTCTTC	CASSLEGSGRGKFF
-	TRBV18	-	TRBJ2-1	TGTGCCAGCTCACCACTGGGGGGAATTTGGGACAATGAGCAGTTCTTC	CASSPLGGIWDNEQFF